The rows below give T cell receptor beta chains drawn from one sample of a study of OX40 agonist ivuxolimab in advanced cancers. Generated by immunoSEQ multiplex PCR, the TCRdb table keeps only in-frame clones and is missing some. The table has tens of thousands of clones, 75% to 90% seen once. The input for sequencing was CD4+ or CD8+ T cells sorted from blood, taken in a trial of the OX40 agonist ivuxolimab. The receptors come from an adult with an advanced solid tumor such as melanoma, head and neck, liver or kidney cancer. CDR3s include the opening cysteine and the closing phenylalanine or tryptophan. Fields, in order: clone size, V gene, D gene, J gene, CDR3 protein, CDR3 DNA. The D gene is left open where the match is weak. Size is omitted from some rows. Given values are once, few, many or a class for expanded clones.

-	TRBV6-4	TRBD2	TRBJ2-3	CASSVGGGGTDTQYF	TGTGCCAGCAGTGTCGGGGGGGGCGGCACAGATACGCAGTATTTT
once	TRBV18	-	TRBJ1-1	CASLRGADTEAFF	TGTGCCAGTCTAAGAGGGGCCGACACTGAAGCTTTCTTT
once	TRBV28	-	TRBJ1-2	CASSPFGLNWNYGYTF	TGTGCCAGCAGCCCCTTTGGACTTAATTGGAACTATGGCTACACCTTC
few	TRBV30	-	TRBJ1-2	CAWSVGHRGLYTF	TGTGCCTGGAGTGTAGGTCATCGGGGCCTTTACACCTTC
-	TRBV19	TRBD1	TRBJ2-5	CASSRDRGETQYF	TGTGCCAGTAGTAGGGACAGGGGAGAGACCCAGTACTTC
-	TRBV25-1	-	TRBJ2-2	CASSELQANTGELFF	TGTGCCAGCAGTGAACTACAGGCGAACACCGGGGAGCTGTTTTTT
-	TRBV6-1	-	TRBJ1-2	CASSELGGARYGYTF	TGTGCCAGCAGTGAACTAGGGGGGGCCCGCTATGGCTACACCTTC
-	TRBV7-9	-	TRBJ2-7	CASSYRLSYEQYF	TGTGCCAGCAGCTATCGTCTCTCCTACGAGCAGTACTTC
-	TRBV29-1	TRBD2	TRBJ2-7	CSVGSGNYYEQYF	TGCAGCGTTGGTAGCGGGAACTACTACGAGCAGTACTTC
-	TRBV18	TRBD1	TRBJ1-2	CASSPSGTGFVYGYTF	TGTGCCAGCTCACCCTCCGGGACAGGCTTTGTCTATGGCTACACCTTC
-	TRBV6-5	-	TRBJ1-6	CASRRDWARDSPLHF	TGTGCCAGCAGGAGAGACTGGGCACGGGATTCACCCCTCCACTTT
-	TRBV18	TRBD1	TRBJ1-3	CASSTLPGQGVYRNTIYF	TGTGCCAGCTCAACATTACCGGGACAGGGCGTCTATAGAAACACCATATATTTT
-	TRBV28	TRBD1	TRBJ1-2	CASNFHGTGANYGYTF	TGTGCCAGCAACTTCCACGGGACAGGGGCTAACTATGGCTACACCTTC
-	TRBV14	-	TRBJ1-3	CASSSGGAHGNTIYF	TGTGCCAGCAGCAGCGGGGGGGCACATGGAAACACCATATATTTT
-	TRBV2	-	TRBJ2-3	CASSVTDTQYF	TGTGCCAGCAGTGTAACAGATACGCAGTATTTT
-	TRBV5-1	TRBD1	TRBJ1-2	CASRVGQASNYGYTF	TGCGCCAGCCGAGTCGGACAGGCCTCTAACTATGGCTACACCTTC
-	TRBV27	-	TRBJ1-4	CASSLEGIVREKLFF	TGTGCCAGCAGTTTAGAGGGGATAGTGAGGGAAAAACTGTTTTTT
-	TRBV2	TRBD1	TRBJ1-2	CASVRGPLVYGYTF	TGTGCCAGCGTCAGGGGGCCTTTAGTCTATGGCTACACCTTC
-	TRBV28	TRBD2	TRBJ2-7	CASSTTTSGTSGRGYEQYF	TGTGCCAGCAGTACAACCACATCCGGGACTAGCGGGAGAGGCTACGAGCAGTACTTC
-	TRBV29-1	TRBD1	TRBJ1-1	CSVGVTGETEAFF	TGCAGCGTCGGCGTTACAGGGGAAACTGAAGCTTTCTTT
-	TRBV5-4	TRBD1	TRBJ2-5	CASSGTGPGETQYF	TGTGCCAGCAGTGGGACAGGGCCCGGGGAGACCCAGTACTTC
-	TRBV28	TRBD2	TRBJ2-3	CASSYERGSTDTQYF	TGTGCCAGCAGCTATGAGCGGGGGAGCACAGATACGCAGTATTTT
once	TRBV5-5	-	TRBJ2-7	CASSQQGYEQYF	TGTGCCAGCAGCCAACAGGGTTACGAGCAGTACTTC
-	TRBV6-5	TRBD1	TRBJ2-1	CASRTRGRWGEQFF	TGTGCCAGCAGAACAAGGGGGCGATGGGGTGAGCAGTTCTTC
-	TRBV27	-	TRBJ1-5	CASRERSGAGAHQPQHF	TGTGCCAGCAGGGAAAGAAGCGGGGCGGGGGCCCACCAGCCCCAGCATTTT
-	TRBV4-3	-	TRBJ2-3	CASSHSQGTEGSDTQYF	TGCGCCAGCAGCCATTCCCAAGGGACGGAGGGGTCAGATACGCAGTATTTT
-	TRBV25-1	-	TRBJ1-1	CASTQMGNTEAFF	TGTGCCAGCACCCAAATGGGGAACACTGAAGCTTTCTTT
-	TRBV5-4	-	TRBJ2-1	CASSPGGYEQFF	TGTGCCAGCAGCCCGGGGGGCTATGAGCAGTTCTTC
-	TRBV28	TRBD1	TRBJ1-5	CASSLYGDRGRSGQPQHF	TGTGCCAGCAGTTTATACGGGGACAGGGGGCGTTCGGGTCAGCCCCAGCATTTT
-	TRBV5-1	TRBD2	TRBJ2-3	CASSPPGLAGGEDTQYF	TGCGCCAGCAGCCCCCCGGGACTAGCGGGAGGCGAAGATACGCAGTATTTT
-	TRBV18	-	TRBJ2-2	CASSPGAGELFF	TGTGCCAGCTCACCTGGGGCCGGGGAGCTGTTTTTT
-	TRBV9	-	TRBJ1-2	CASSVSGSGEDGYTF	TGTGCCAGCAGCGTATCGGGCAGTGGGGAAGATGGCTACACCTTC
-	TRBV5-1	TRBD1	TRBJ2-5	CASSSQGAAQETQYF	TGCGCCAGCAGCTCACAGGGGGCGGCGCAAGAGACCCAGTACTTC
-	TRBV29-1	TRBD2	TRBJ2-7	CSVGTSGIGYEQYF	TGCAGCGTCGGTACTAGCGGGATAGGCTACGAGCAGTACTTC
-	TRBV6-1	TRBD1	TRBJ1-2	CASSELGTEFYGYTF	TGTGCCAGCAGTGAGTTAGGGACAGAATTCTATGGCTACACCTTC
few	TRBV9	-	TRBJ1-3	CASSVATNGNTIYF	TGTGCCAGCAGCGTAGCCACAAACGGAAACACCATATATTTT
-	TRBV5-1	-	TRBJ2-5	CASSLGPTQETQYF	TGCGCCAGCAGCTTAGGACCCACCCAAGAGACCCAGTACTTC
-	TRBV18	TRBD2	TRBJ2-1	CASSPWSGGEGNEQFF	TGTGCCAGCTCACCGTGGAGCGGGGGCGAGGGAAATGAGCAGTTCTTC
few	TRBV12-5	-	TRBJ1-6	CASGPETSSYNSPLHF	TGTGCTAGTGGGCCAGAGACCAGCTCCTATAATTCACCCCTCCACTTT
-	TRBV2	TRBD1	TRBJ2-3	CASSEDRGSTDTQYF	TGTGCCAGCAGTGAGGACAGGGGTAGCACAGATACGCAGTATTTT
few	TRBV29-1	-	TRBJ1-5	CSVSSDNQPQHF	TGCAGCGTTTCATCAGACAATCAGCCCCAGCATTTT
-	TRBV6-1	TRBD1	TRBJ1-4	CASSRRPGQLFF	TGTGCCAGCAGTAGAAGACCGGGACAGCTGTTTTTT
once	TRBV7-2	-	TRBJ2-2	CASSAQPPTEGGELFF	TGTGCCAGCAGCGCCCAGCCGCCGACGGAGGGCGGGGAGCTGTTTTTT
-	TRBV7-9	-	TRBJ1-1	CASSSRIKNTEAFF	TGTGCCAGCAGCTCTAGGATAAAGAACACTGAAGCTTTCTTT
-	TRBV7-3	-	TRBJ2-2	CASSVPPAGELFF	TGTGCCAGCAGCGTTCCCCCTGCCGGGGAGCTGTTTTTT
-	TRBV2	TRBD1	TRBJ1-3	CASRPLTGTIYF	TGTGCCAGCAGACCTTTGACAGGGACTATATATTTT
-	TRBV29-1	-	TRBJ2-3	CSGRGGPDTQYF	TGCAGCGGGAGGGGGGGGCCAGATACGCAGTATTTT